These 10 T cell receptor beta chains share one sample of origin, sequenced in a study of cytomegalovirus exposure and HLA in healthy donors. Researchers ran the PCR with 60 Vbeta and 13 Jbeta primers. Repertoires were generated with immunoSEQ multiplex PCR, while TCRdb's copy carries only in-frame clones and drops some. The table shows roughly 140,000 clones, with 70% occurring only once. Input material: PBMCs. The receptors were gathered from a woman aged 25 to 39 in good health and CMV-seronegative.

The genes are TRBV19 and TRBJ1-1, with unresolved D. The germline CDR1 and CDR2 sequences are LNHDA and SQIVND (reference sequence). The ends were cut back, 6 bases at V and 1 base at J, with 9 bases in the middle. This CDR3 spans 13 amino acids. The DNA of the CDR3 is TGTGCCAGTAGAGAGGGAGGGAACACTGAAGCTTTCTTT. Amino acid sequence: CASREGGNTEAFF. Looking up the rest from reference TRBV19 and TRBJ1-1 gives the full variable domain: DGGITQSPKYLFRKEGQNVTLSCEQNLNHDAMYWYRQDPGQGLRLIYYSQIVNDFQKGDIAEGYSVSREKKESFPLTVTSAQKNPTAFYLCASREGGNTEAFFGQGTRLTVV.

This clone was found a few times. The V call is TRBV6-5, the J call TRBJ1-6, with D perhaps matching TRBD1 (5 bases). V gave up 7 bases and J gave up 9 bases, with 19 bases separating them. The CDR3 totals 15 residues. CDR1 MNHEY and CDR2 SVGAGI come from the germline V gene. The CDR3 sequence is CASTGGRRFRSPLHF. The DNA for the CDR3 is TGTGCCAGCACCGGGGGAAGGCGCTTTCGTTCACCCCTCCACTTT.

J is TRBJ2-5 and V is TRBV12-5; 9 nucleotides line up with TRBD2. V lost 7 bases to trimming and J lost 2 bases; unmatched junction nucleotides: 8. This CDR3 has 15 amino acids. In germline, CDR1 is LGHNT, CDR2 FRNRAP. The CDR3 bases are TGTGCTAGTGTACGTTGCGGGAGGGAACAAGAGACCCAGTACTTC. This sequence encodes CASVRCGREQETQYF.

The gene calls are TRBV28 and TRBJ2-7; 13 bases align to TRBD2. The germline CDR1 and CDR2 sequences are MDHEN and SYDVKM. This CDR3 contains 15 residues. The trim removed 6 bases at V and 5 bases at J, leaving 7 bases unmatched. CDR3 loop: CASSPATSGRHEQYF. The CDR3 DNA is TGTGCCAGCAGCCCAGCGACTAGCGGGAGGCACGAGCAGTACTTC.

The gene calls are TRBV10-2 and TRBJ2-5, with D perhaps matching TRBD1 (5 bases). The J call may be wrong; the DNA end is better matched by TRBJ2-7. The CDR3 runs 14 residues. The germline V gene has CDR1 WSHSY and CDR2 SAAADI. Here the CDR3 DNA reads TGCGCCAGCTCCCGGACAACGACCTCCTACGAGCAGTACTTC. It codes for CASSRTTTSYEQYF.

The rearrangement joins TRBV7-2 to TRBJ1-4; no clear D gene. The CDR3 sequence is 15 residues long. V lost 3 bases, J lost 5 bases, and 13 bases lay in between. CDR1 SGHTA and CDR2 FQGNSA come from the germline V gene. The chain's CDR3 is CASSFAPFQNEKLFF. As DNA, the CDR3 is TGTGCCAGCAGCTTTGCCCCCTTCCAGAATGAAAAACTGTTTTTT.

This clone was counted a single time. This chain uses TRBV28 with TRBJ2-2, with TRBD2 matching 7 bases. The V gene's germline CDR1 is MDHEN and CDR2 SYDVKM. Germline trimming cut 0 bases from V and 3 bases from J; bases unmatched to any gene: 7. The CDR3 runs 17 residues. The DNA of the CDR3 is TGTGCCAGCAGTTTATGGGACTACCGGGGGGACACCGGGGAGCTGTTTTTT. Translating gives CASSLWDYRGDTGELFF.

Only a few counts were recorded for this clone. V is TRBV6-1 and J is TRBJ2-7; TRBD1 might be the D (6 bases). The V gene lost 2 bases and the J gene lost 11 bases, with 13 bases spanning the gap. From germline, CDR1 is MNHNS and CDR2 SASEGT. The CDR3 runs to 12 residues. The CDR3 here is CASSELRDKKYF. The CDR3, as DNA: TGTGCCAGCAGTGAACTCAGGGACAAAAAGTACTTC.

The chain couples TRBV10-3 to TRBJ2-3, with D possibly being TRBD2 (7 bases). The CDR3 is made up of 16 amino acids. Germline-derived CDR1 and CDR2 are ENHRY and SYGVKD. V was shortened by 1 base and J by 4 bases, with 15 bases between the two germline ends. CDR3 bases: TGTGCCATCAGTGAGTATGGGGGGGCCGATCCAGATACGCAGTATTTT. Its protein product is CAISEYGGADPDTQYF.

As to this clone: This sample includes further DNA sequences coding for the same CDR3. This sequence joins TRBV18 and TRBJ1-4; 9 nucleotides agree with TRBD1. The CDR3 spans 15 residues. In germline, CDR1 is KGHSH, CDR2 LQKENI. The V segment lost 2 bases and the J segment 8 bases; nucleotides outside the gene matches: 6. The CDR3 loop reads CASSPVTGGREKLFF. DNA for the CDR3: TGTGCCAGCTCACCAGTAACAGGGGGCCGGGAAAAACTGTTTTTT. Complete variable domain (other parts from reference TRBV18 and TRBJ1-4): NAGVMQNPRHLVRRRGQEARLRCSPMKGHSHVYWYRQLPEEGLKFMVYLQKENIIDESGMPKERFSAEFPKEGPSILRIQQVVRGDSAAYFCASSPVTGGREKLFFGSGTQLSVL.